The entry below describes one TCR beta chain. This specimen belongs to a study of patients and donors after allogeneic stem cell transplantation. Via MiXCR, TCRdb re-called the RT-PCR reads, giving one row per CDR3 protein. The sample includes about 960,000 distinct CDR3 sequences, more than 15% seen only once; the top ten take 5% to 6.5%. The V gene end was trimmed by 0 bases and the J gene end by 0 bases; junction bases not matched to a gene: 5. There are 18 residues in the CDR3. In germline, CDR1 is DFQATT, CDR2 SNEGSKA (reference sequence). Sequencing was carried out using blood, either unsorted or a sorted T cell fraction (not recorded which). The chain combines TRBV20-1 with TRBJ1-6; 10 nucleotides agree with TRBD1. The sequence derives from a human donor who was either an allogeneic HSCT recipient or a stem cell or donor lymphocyte infusion donor (not recorded which). It is not recorded whose cells these are; they may come from a transplant donor. CDR3: CSARDSWTGGSYNSPLHF. DNA of the CDR3: TGCAGTGCTAGAGATTCTTGGACAGGGGGCTCCTATAATTCACCCCTCCACTTT.